This TCR beta chain was profiled in a study of cytomegalovirus exposure and HLA in healthy donors. As to this clone: The antigen is undetermined.

The PCR contained 60 Vbeta and 13 Jbeta primers. TCRdb's table, derived via immunoSEQ multiplex PCR, lists solely in-frame clones and lacks some. Of some 150,000 clones in the sample, 76% were seen once. Findings and limits, study-wide: Rarity characterized most TCR sequences, yet some public TCRs appeared in many donors. Productive status was seen about 87% or about 30% of the time for most TCR beta V segments in an earlier analysis. CMV antigen specificity of a few CMV-associated chains was confirmed in vitro.

The TCR sequence derives from a female donor in good health and CMV-seronegative. The specimen was PBMCs.

CDR3 protein: CASSPSASTLIMNTEAFF. The CDR3 DNA follows: TGTGCCAGCTCACCGAGTGCGAGTACTCTGATAATGAACACTGAAGCTTTCTTT. V and J are TRBV18 and TRBJ1-1; D is uncertain. V was trimmed by 3 bases and J by 0 bases, leaving 20 bases between them. Per the germline V gene, CDR1 is KGHSH and CDR2 is LQKENI. CDR3 length: 18 amino acids. The full variable domain, in which reference TRBV18 and TRBJ1-1 provide the parts outside the CDR3, is NAGVMQNPRHLVRRRGQEARLRCSPMKGHSHVYWYRQLPEEGLKFMVYLQKENIIDESGMPKERFSAEFPKEGPSILRIQQVVRGDSAAYFCASSPSASTLIMNTEAFFGQGTRLTVV.